The rows below give T cell receptor beta chains drawn from one sample of a study of technical replicates of blood from several donors. Profiling relied on immunoSEQ multiplex PCR, and the TCRdb table lists in-frame clones only, not all of them. Of around 92,000 clones in the sample, 95% were seen once. Sequenced input: T cells isolated from PBMCs. The receptors originated from a human donor in good health. The CDR3 runs from the conserved cysteine through the conserved F or W. Where a row states a size, it is once, few, many or the class of an expanded clone; other rows omit it.

V	size	J	CDR3
TRBV6-1	.	TRBJ1-1	CASSIGHSSLAFF
TRBV7-8	.	TRBJ2-1	CASSRLGGTYNEQFF
TRBV6-1	.	TRBJ1-4	CASSESPGEKLFF
TRBV6-5	.	TRBJ2-7	CASSYFSDRGLDF
TRBV9	once	TRBJ1-2	CASQSGGGVLSGYTF
TRBV20-1	.	TRBJ2-1	CSAKRNEQFF
TRBV15	.	TRBJ1-5	CATQRGNQPQHF
TRBV2	.	TRBJ1-2	CASTPQGIYGYTF
TRBV5-4	.	TRBJ2-5	CASSGWALGGETQYF
TRBV7-9	.	TRBJ2-5	CASSLGLAPSETQYF
TRBV2	.	TRBJ1-2	CAGLRQGALYGYTF
TRBV30	.	TRBJ2-3	CACTRYTDTQYF
TRBV7-2	.	TRBJ2-5	CASSLARRGPRQETQYF
TRBV7-9	few	TRBJ1-1	CASSLAHAGNTEAFF
TRBV6-5	.	TRBJ1-3	CASSYGGLYSGNTIYF
TRBV5-6	.	TRBJ1-1	CASSLSMNTEAFF